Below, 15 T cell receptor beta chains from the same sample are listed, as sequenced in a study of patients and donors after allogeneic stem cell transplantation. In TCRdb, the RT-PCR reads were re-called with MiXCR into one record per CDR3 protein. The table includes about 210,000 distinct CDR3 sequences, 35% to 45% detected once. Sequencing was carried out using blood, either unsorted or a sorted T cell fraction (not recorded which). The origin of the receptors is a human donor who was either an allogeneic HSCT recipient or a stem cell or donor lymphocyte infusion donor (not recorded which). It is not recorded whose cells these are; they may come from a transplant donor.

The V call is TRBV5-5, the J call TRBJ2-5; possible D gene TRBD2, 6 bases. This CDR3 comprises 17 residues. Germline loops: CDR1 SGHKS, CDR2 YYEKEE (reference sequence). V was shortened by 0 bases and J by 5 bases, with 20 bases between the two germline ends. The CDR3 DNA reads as TGTGCCAGCAGCTTGGGGATCCAGCCTGGAGGGTTGGAGACCCAGTACTTC. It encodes CASSLGIQPGGLETQYF.

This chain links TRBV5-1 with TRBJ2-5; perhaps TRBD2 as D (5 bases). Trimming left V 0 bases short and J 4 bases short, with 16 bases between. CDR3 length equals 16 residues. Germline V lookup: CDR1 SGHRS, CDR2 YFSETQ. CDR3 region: CASSLASQTVGETQYF. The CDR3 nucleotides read TGCGCCAGCAGCTTGGCTAGCCAAACCGTAGGAGAGACCCAGTACTTC.

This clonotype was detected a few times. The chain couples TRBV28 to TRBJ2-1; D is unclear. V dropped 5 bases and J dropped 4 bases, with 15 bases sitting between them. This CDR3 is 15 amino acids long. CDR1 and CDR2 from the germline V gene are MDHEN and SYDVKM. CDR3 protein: CASSLKLGRYNEQFF. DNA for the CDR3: TGTGCCAGCAGTCTCAAATTGGGCAGGTACAATGAGCAGTTCTTC.

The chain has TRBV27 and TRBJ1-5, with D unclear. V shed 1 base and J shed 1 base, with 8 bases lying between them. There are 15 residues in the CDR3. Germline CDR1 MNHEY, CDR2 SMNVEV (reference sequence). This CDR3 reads CASSLLVGSNQPQHF. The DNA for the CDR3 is TGTGCCAGCAGTTTATTGGTGGGGAGCAATCAGCCCCAGCATTTT.

The CDR3 loop is CASSSLAGLGTQYF. The CDR3, as DNA: TGTGCCAGCAGTTCGCTAGCGGGGTTGGGGACCCAGTACTTC. This rearrangement joins TRBV27 to TRBJ2-5; 9 bases are a match to TRBD2. The CDR3 runs 14 residues. The germline V gene has CDR1 MNHEY and CDR2 SMNVEV (reference sequence). The trim removed 4 bases at V and 7 bases at J, leaving 7 bases unmatched.

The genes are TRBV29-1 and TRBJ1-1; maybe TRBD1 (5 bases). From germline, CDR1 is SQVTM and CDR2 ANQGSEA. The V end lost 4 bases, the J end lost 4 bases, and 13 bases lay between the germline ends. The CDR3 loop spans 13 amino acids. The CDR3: CSVVGGMGTEAFF. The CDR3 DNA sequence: TGCAGCGTTGTGGGGGGAATGGGCACTGAAGCTTTCTTT.

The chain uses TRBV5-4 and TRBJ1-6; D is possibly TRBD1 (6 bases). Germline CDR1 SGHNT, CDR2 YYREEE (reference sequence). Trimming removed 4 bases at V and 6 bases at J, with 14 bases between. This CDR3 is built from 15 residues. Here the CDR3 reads CASSMGGRANSPLHF. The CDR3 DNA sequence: TGTGCCAGCAGCATGGGGGGCAGGGCTAATTCACCCCTCCACTTT.

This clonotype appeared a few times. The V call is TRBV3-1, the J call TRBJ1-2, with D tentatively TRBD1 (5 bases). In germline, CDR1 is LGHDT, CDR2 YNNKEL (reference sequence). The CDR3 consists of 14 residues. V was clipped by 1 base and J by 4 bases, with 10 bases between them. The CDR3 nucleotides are TGTGCCAGCAGCCAAGGGGACTACGGCTATGGCTACACCTTC. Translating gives CASSQGDYGYGYTF.

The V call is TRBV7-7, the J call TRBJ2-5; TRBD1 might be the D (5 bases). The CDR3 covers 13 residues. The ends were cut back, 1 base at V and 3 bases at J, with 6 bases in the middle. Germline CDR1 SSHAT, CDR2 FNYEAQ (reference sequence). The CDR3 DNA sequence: TGTGCCAGCAGCTTAGGACAGAAAGAGACCCAGTACTTC. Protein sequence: CASSLGQKETQYF.

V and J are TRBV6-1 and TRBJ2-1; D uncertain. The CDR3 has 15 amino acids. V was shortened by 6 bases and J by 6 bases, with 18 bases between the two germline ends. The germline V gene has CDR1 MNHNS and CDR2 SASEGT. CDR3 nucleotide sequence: TGTGCCAGCAGCGAGCTAGGGTTAGGGTCCAATGAGCAGTTCTTC. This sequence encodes CASSELGLGSNEQFF.

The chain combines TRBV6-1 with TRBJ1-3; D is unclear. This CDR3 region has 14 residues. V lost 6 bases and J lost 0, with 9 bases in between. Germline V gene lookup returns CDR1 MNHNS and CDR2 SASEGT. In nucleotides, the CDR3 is TGTGCCAGCAGCGGCAGCCTCTCTGGAAACACCATATATTTT. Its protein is CASSGSLSGNTIYF.

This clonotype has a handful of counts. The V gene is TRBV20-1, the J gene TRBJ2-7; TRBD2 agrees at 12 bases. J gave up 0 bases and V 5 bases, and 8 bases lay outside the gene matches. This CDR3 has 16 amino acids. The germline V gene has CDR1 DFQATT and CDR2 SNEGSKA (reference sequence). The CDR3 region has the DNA TGCAGTGCTCCAGGACTAGCGGGGTTAAGCTCCTACGAGCAGTACTTC. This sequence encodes CSAPGLAGLSSYEQYF.

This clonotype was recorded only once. Written as DNA, the CDR3 is TGTGCCAGCAGTTTAGATAGGGACAGGGGATGGCATGGCTACACCTTC. This translates into CASSLDRDRGWHGYTF. The chain carries TRBV28 and TRBJ1-2; 10 bases are a match to TRBD1. This CDR3 contains 16 residues. V shed 2 bases and J 6 bases; nucleotides not matched to a gene: 9. Germline-derived CDR1 and CDR2 are MDHEN and SYDVKM.

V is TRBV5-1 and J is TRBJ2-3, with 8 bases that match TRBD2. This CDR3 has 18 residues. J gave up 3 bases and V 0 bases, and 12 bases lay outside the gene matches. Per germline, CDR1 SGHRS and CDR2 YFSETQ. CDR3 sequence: CASSLDSGLVGRTDTQYF. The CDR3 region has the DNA TGCGCCAGCAGCTTGGACTCGGGACTAGTAGGGCGGACAGATACGCAGTATTTT.

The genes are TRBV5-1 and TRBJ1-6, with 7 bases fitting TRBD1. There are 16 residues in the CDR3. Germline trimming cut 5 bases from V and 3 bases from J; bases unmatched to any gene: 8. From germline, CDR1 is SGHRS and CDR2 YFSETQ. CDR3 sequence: CASRETDRLYNSPLHF. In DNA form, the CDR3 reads TGCGCCAGCAGGGAAACGGACAGGCTCTATAATTCACCCCTCCACTTT.